The T cell receptor (beta chain) described here comes from a study of cytomegalovirus exposure and HLA in healthy donors. Study-level findings and limits: A link between a missense DCLRE1C variant and TCR beta V- and J-gene trimming emerged from a later analysis. The sole available immune exposure information was CMV serostatus.

Losses at the gene ends were 7 bases for V and 5 bases for J; bases not matched to a gene: 20. The CDR3 has 18 amino acids. Germline CDR1 reads SEHNR; CDR2 reads FQNEAQ (reference sequence). Primers for the PCR totalled 60 Vbeta and 13 Jbeta. Original processing notes: Some 9.9 million of 70 million to 80 million unique TCR beta chains were shared, per a later count. TCRdb keeps only in-frame clones here, not all; method: immunoSEQ multiplex PCR. V and J calls and clone size are given by that table; D and trimming were obtained from the DNA. The repertoire holds 93,000 or so clones, with roughly four fifths as singletons. In the case of this clone: The antigen is not known.

The sequence derives from a young woman in good health and CMV-seropositive. Sequencing was performed on PBMCs. V and J are TRBV7-9 and TRBJ2-5; TRBD2 agrees at 9 bases. The CDR3 region has the DNA TGTGCCAGCACCGGGCGATCGGGACTAGCTCGGATGGGGGAGACCCAGTACTTC. It specifies CASTGRSGLARMGETQYF.